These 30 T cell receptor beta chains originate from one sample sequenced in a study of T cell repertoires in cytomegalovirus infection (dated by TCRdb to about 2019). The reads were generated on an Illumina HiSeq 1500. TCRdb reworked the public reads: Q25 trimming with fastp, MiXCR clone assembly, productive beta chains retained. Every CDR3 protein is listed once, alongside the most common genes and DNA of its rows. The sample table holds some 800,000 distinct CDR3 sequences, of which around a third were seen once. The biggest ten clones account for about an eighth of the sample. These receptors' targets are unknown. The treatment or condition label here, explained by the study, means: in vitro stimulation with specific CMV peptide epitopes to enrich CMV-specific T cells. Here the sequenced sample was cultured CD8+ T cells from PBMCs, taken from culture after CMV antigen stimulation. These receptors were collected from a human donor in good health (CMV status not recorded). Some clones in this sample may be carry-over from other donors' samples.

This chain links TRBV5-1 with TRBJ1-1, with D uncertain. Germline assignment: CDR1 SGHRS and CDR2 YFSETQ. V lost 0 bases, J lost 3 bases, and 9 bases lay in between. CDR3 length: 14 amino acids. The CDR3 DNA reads TGCGCCAGCAGCTTGGAGGACGGATACACTGAAGCTTTCTTT. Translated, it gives CASSLEDGYTEAFF.

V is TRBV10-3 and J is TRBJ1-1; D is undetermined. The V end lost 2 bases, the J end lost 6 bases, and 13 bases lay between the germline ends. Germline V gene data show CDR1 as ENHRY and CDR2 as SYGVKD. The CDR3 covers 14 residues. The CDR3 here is CAISEGRVDAEAFF. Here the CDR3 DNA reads TGTGCCATCAGTGAGGGGAGGGTCGATGCTGAAGCTTTCTTT.

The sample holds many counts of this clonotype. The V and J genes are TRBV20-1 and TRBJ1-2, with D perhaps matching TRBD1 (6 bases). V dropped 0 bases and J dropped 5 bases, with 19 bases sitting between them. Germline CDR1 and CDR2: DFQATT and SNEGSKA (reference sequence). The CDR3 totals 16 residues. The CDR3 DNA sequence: TGCAGTGCTAGAGATGGTGGAGCTTTCCAGGGGTATGGCTACACCTTC. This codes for CSARDGGAFQGYGYTF.

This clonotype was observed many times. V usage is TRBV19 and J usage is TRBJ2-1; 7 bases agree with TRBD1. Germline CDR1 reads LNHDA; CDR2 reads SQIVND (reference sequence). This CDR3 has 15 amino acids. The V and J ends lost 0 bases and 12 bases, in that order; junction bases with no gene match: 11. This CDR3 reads CASSIDRGTYVGQFF. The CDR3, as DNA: TGTGCCAGTAGTATAGACAGGGGGACATATGTAGGGCAGTTCTTC. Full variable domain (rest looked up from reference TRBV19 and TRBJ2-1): DGGITQSPKYLFRKEGQNVTLSCEQNLNHDAMYWYRQDPGQGLRLIYYSQIVNDFQKGDIAEGYSVSREKKESFPLTVTSAQKNPTAFYLCASSIDRGTYVGQFFGPGTRLTVL.

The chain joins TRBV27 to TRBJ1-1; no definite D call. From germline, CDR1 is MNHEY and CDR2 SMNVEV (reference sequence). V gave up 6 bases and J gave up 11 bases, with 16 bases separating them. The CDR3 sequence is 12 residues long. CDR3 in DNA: TGTGCCAGCAGCCTGGGCCTAGGTACGGCTTTCTTT. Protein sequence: CASSLGLGTAFF.

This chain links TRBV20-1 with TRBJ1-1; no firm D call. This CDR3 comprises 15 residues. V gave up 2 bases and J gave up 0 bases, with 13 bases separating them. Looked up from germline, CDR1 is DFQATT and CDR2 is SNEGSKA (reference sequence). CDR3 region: CSARMMRSVNTEAFF. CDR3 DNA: TGCAGTGCTAGAATGATGAGGAGCGTGAACACTGAAGCTTTCTTT.

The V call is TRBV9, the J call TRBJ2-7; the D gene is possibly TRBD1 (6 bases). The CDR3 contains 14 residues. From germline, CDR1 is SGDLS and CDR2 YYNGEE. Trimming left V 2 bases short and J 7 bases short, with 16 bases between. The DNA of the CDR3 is TGTGCCAGCAGCGTGTCCAGGGCCCAGGGGGAGCAGTACTTC. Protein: CASSVSRAQGEQYF.

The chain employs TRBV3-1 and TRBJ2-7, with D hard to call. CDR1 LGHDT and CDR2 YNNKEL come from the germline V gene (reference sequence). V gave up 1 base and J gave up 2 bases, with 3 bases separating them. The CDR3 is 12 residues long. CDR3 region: CASSQGAYEQYF. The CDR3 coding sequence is TGTGCCAGCAGCCAAGGAGCCTACGAGCAGTACTTC.

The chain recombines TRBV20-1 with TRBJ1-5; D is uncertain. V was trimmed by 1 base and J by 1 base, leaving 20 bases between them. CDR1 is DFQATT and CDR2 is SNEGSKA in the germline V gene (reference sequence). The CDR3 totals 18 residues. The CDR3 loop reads CSARGPRIDSMSNQPQHF. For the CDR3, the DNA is TGCAGTGCTAGAGGCCCCCGAATAGATTCCATGAGCAATCAGCCCCAGCATTTT.

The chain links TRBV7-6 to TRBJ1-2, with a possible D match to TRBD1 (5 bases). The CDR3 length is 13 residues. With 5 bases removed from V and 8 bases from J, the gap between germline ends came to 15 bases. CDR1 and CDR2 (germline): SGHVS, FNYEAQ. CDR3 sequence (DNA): TGTGCCAGCAGCCCCGTGCGGGGGGAAGGCTACACCTTC. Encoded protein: CASSPVRGEGYTF.

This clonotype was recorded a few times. For the CDR3, the DNA is TGTGCCAGCAGCTTAGATGGGACAGGAAATTCACCCCTCCACTTT. It is translated as CASSLDGTGNSPLHF. The rearrangement uses TRBV7-6 and TRBJ1-6, with 8 bases fitting TRBD1. V lost 1 base and J lost 7; bases outside the gene matches: 3. Germline CDR1 SGHVS, CDR2 FNYEAQ. This CDR3 spans 15 amino acids.

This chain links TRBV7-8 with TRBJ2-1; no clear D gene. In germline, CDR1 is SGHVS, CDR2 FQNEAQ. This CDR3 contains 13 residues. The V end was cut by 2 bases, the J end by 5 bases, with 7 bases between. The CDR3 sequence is CASSLYPNNEQFF. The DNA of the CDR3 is TGTGCCAGCAGCTTATATCCCAACAATGAGCAGTTCTTC.

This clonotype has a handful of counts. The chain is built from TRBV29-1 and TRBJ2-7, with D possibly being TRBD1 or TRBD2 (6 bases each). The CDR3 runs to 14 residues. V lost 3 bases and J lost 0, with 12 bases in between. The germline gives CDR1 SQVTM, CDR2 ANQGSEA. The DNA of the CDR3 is TGCAGCGTTGAGGGGGGCGAGAGCTCCTACGAGCAGTACTTC. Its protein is CSVEGGESSYEQYF.

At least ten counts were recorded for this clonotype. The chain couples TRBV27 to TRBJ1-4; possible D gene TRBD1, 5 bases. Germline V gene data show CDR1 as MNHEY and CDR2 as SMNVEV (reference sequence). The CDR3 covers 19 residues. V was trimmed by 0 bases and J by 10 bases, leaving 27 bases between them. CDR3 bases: TGTGCCAGCAGTTTATCGATCTACGGGACCAACATGAAAAAAGGAAAACTGTTTTTT. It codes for CASSLSIYGTNMKKGKLFF.

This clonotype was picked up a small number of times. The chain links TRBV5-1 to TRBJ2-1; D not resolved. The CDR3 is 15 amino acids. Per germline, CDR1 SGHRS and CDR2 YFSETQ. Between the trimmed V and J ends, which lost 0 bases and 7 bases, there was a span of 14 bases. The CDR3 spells CASSLEVGPTNEQFF. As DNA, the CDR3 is TGCGCCAGCAGCTTGGAAGTAGGGCCAACAAATGAGCAGTTCTTC.

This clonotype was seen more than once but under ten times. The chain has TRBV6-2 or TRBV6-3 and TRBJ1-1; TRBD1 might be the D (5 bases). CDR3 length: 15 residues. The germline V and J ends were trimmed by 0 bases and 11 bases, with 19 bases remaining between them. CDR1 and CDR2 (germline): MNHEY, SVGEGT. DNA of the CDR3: TGTGCCAGCAGTTACTCCGCCGACAGCCACTTCGGGGCTTTCTTT. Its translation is CASSYSADSHFGAFF.

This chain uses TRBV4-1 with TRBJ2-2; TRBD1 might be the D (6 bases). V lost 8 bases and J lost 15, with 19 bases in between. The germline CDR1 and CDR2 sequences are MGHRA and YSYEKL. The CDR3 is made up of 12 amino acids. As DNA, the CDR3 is TGCGCCAGCTCCTATCCCCAGGGGTCGGTGTTTTTT. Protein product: CASSYPQGSVFF.

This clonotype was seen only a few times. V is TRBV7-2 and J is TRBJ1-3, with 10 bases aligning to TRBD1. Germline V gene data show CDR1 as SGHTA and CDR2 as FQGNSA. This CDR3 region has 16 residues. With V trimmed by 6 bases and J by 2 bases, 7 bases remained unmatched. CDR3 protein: CASSQPDRGPGNTIYF. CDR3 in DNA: TGTGCCAGCAGTCAACCAGACAGGGGGCCTGGAAACACCATATATTTT.

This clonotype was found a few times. Here the CDR3 reads CASTDFHTDTQYF. In DNA, the CDR3 is TGTGCCAGTACGGACTTCCACACAGATACGCAGTATTTT. The rearrangement uses TRBV19 and TRBJ2-3; maybe TRBD2 (5 bases). V lost 7 bases and J lost 2, with 10 bases in between. The CDR3 contains 13 residues. Germline V gives CDR1 LNHDA, CDR2 SQIVND (reference sequence). Combining the CDR3 with reference TRBV19 and TRBJ2-3 gives the whole variable domain DGGITQSPKYLFRKEGQNVTLSCEQNLNHDAMYWYRQDPGQGLRLIYYSQIVNDFQKGDIAEGYSVSREKKESFPLTVTSAQKNPTAFYLCASTDFHTDTQYFGPGTRLTVL.

The CDR3 sequence is CSTLDREAYNEQFF. The CDR3 nucleotides read TGCAGTACTTTGGACAGGGAAGCCTACAATGAGCAGTTCTTC. The genes are TRBV20-1 and TRBJ2-1, with 8 bases aligning to TRBD1. There are 14 residues in the CDR3. The V segment lost 8 bases and the J segment 2 bases; nucleotides outside the gene matches: 8. The germline CDR1 and CDR2 sequences are DFQATT and SNEGSKA (reference sequence).

CDR3 DNA sequence: TGTGCCAGCAGCGAAACAGGGATGCGGTATGGCTACACCTTC. It yields the protein CASSETGMRYGYTF. The V call is TRBV7-4, the J call TRBJ1-2; a possible D gene is TRBD1 (6 bases). The CDR3 has 14 amino acids. CDR1 SGHVT and CDR2 SQSDAQ come from the germline V gene. With 5 bases removed from V and 5 bases from J, the gap between germline ends came to 15 bases.

CDR3 region: CASSPGPRGVSPLHF. CDR3 sequence (DNA): TGTGCCAGCAGCCCCGGTCCAAGGGGTGTTTCACCCCTCCACTTT. The V gene is TRBV7-9, the J gene TRBJ1-6; weak D call: TRBD1 (5 bases). Trimming took off 5 bases at V and 9 bases at J, with 17 bases between the two ends. Per the germline V gene, CDR1 is SEHNR and CDR2 is FQNEAQ (reference sequence). The CDR3 contains 15 residues.

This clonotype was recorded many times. CDR3 DNA sequence: TGTGCCAGTAGTTCGAGGATCTCTGGGGCCAACGTCCTGACTTTC. Translated, it gives CASSSRISGANVLTF. The chain couples TRBV19 to TRBJ2-6, with unresolved D. The CDR3 is 15 residues long. The V end lost 5 bases, the J end lost 0 bases, and 8 bases lay between the germline ends. The germline gives CDR1 LNHDA, CDR2 SQIVND (reference sequence).

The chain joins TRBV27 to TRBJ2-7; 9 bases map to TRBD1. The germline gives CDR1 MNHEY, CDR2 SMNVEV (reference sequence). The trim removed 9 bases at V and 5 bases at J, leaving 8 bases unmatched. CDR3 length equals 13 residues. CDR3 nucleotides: TGTGCCAGGCCCTCCGGGACAGGGAACGAGCAGTACGTC. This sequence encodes CARPSGTGNEQYV.

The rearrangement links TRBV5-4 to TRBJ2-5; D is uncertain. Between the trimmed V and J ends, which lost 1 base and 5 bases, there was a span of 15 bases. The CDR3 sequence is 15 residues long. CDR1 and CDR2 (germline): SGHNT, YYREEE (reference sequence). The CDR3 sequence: CASSLPLQAQETQYF. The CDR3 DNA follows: TGTGCCAGCAGCTTGCCCTTACAAGCACAGGAGACCCAGTACTTC.

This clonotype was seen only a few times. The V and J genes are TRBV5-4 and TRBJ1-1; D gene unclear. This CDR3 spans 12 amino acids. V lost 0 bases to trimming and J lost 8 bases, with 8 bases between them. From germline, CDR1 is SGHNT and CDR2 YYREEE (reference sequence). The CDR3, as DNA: TGTGCCAGCAGCTTGGGCAAGATCGAAGCTTTCTTT. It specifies CASSLGKIEAFF.

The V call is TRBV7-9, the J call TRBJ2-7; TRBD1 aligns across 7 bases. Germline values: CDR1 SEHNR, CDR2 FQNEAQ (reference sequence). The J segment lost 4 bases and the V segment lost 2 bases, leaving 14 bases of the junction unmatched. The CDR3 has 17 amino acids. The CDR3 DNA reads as TGTGCCAGCAGCTTATATAATCCTCCGGGACAGAGGTACGAGCAGTACTTC. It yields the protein CASSLYNPPGQRYEQYF.

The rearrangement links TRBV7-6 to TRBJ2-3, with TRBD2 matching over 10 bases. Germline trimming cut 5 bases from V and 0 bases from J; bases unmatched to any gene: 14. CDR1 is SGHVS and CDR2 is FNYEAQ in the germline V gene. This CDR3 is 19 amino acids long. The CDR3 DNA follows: TGTGCCAGCAGCCCCCCCGTAAGTAGCGGGGGGCGGAGCACAGATACGCAGTATTTT. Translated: CASSPPVSSGGRSTDTQYF.

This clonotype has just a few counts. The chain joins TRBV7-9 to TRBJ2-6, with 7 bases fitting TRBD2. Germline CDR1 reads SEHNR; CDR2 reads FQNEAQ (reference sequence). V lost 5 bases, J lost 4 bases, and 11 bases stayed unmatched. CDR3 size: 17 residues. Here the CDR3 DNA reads TGTGCCAGCAGCCTCGGGGGGAGGGAGGCCGGGGCCAACGTCCTGACTTTC. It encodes CASSLGGREAGANVLTF.

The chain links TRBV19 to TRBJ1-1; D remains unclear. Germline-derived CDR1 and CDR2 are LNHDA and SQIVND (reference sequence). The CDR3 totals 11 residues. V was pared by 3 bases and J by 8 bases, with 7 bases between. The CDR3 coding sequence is TGTGCCAGTAGTATCGGACTCGAAGCTTTCTTT. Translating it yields CASSIGLEAFF.